The clone carrying this TCR beta chain was counted ten times or more. This sample is drawn from a study of neurological immune-mediated disorders. Each CDR3 protein gets one entry after TCRdb re-called the 5' RACE reads with MiXCR. The data contain some 50,000 distinct CDR3 sequences, around 17% of them singletons. The CDR3 totals 13 residues. Germline loops: CDR1 ENHRY, CDR2 SYGVKD. The receptor comes from a man in his 60s in good health. Material for sequencing was PBMCs. The gene calls are TRBV10-3 and TRBJ2-7, with 12 bases matching TRBD1. CDR3 protein: CAARGQGAYEQYF. The CDR3 bases are TGTGCTGCACGGGGACAGGGGGCATACGAGCAGTACTTC.